The rows below give T cell receptor beta chains drawn from one sample of a study of CD8 T cells in ankylosing spondylitis. TCRdb ran MiXCR on the 5' RACE reads and lists one entry per CDR3 protein. The sample has more than 100,000 distinct CDR3 sequences, over 9.5% seen once; the top ten hold about 4%. Sequencing was performed on blood, either unsorted or a sorted T cell fraction (not recorded which). The receptors here all came from a female donor with ankylosing spondylitis or in good health (not recorded which). Each CDR3 is given with its conserved first and last residue.

cdr3_aa j_call v_call
CASSPGSPSGNTIYF TRBJ1-3 TRBV7-8
CATSRATGQGWNQPQHF TRBJ1-5 TRBV15
CATSRDLRPDQETQYF TRBJ2-5 TRBV15
CASRSETGQETQYF TRBJ2-5 TRBV6-1
CASSPYGGANVLTF TRBJ2-6 TRBV28
CSVPIGRPVENGYTF TRBJ1-2 TRBV29-1
CASRGGNTGELFF TRBJ2-2 TRBV5-1
CASSQEGTGGDTQYF TRBJ2-3 TRBV4-1
CSASGGWGEQFF TRBJ2-1 TRBV20-1
CAWSVRTTGIAGYTF TRBJ1-2 TRBV30
CSARARRYGEQFF TRBJ2-1 TRBV20-1
CSVEPAGAPQEYF TRBJ2-5 TRBV29-1
CASSAYLGGGFSIQYF TRBJ2-4 TRBV27
CASTEAQETQYF TRBJ2-5 TRBV2
CSVMGWSTTEQFF TRBJ2-1 TRBV29-1
CAIRDTDYEQYF TRBJ2-7 TRBV10-3
CSVGGDSGQSTYNEQFF TRBJ2-1 TRBV29-1
CASSELGEAFF TRBJ1-1 TRBV6-1
CASSLADRAYTQYF TRBJ2-3 TRBV7-8
CASSETSGRVGNEQFF TRBJ2-1 TRBV2
CASSLAPWTSGYEQYF TRBJ2-7 TRBV5-5
CASSPASLTDTQYF TRBJ2-3 TRBV6-1
CAWSPGTAGNTIYF TRBJ1-3 TRBV30
CASSLTGRGNTEAFF TRBJ1-1 TRBV5-1
CASSPRGGAEKLFF TRBJ1-4 TRBV12-3/TRBV12-4
CASRASGQSSYEQYF TRBJ2-7 TRBV28
CASPADSGKSTDTQYF TRBJ2-3 TRBV7-9
CASSLGSFSTNEKLFF TRBJ1-4 TRBV5-1
CSANDRGYSYNEQFF TRBJ2-1 TRBV20-1
CASSPTGDNSPLHF TRBJ1-6 TRBV12-3/TRBV12-4
CASWWESYGYTF TRBJ1-2 TRBV12-3/TRBV12-4
CASSRDSNYGYTF TRBJ1-2 TRBV11-2
CASSSSYRNSYEQYF TRBJ2-7 TRBV5-1
CSARPWDRNTQYF TRBJ2-3 TRBV20-1
CATSSGLAGKSDEQYF TRBJ2-7 TRBV15
CASSLVFGGGTDTQYF TRBJ2-3 TRBV5-1
CASSRPGPDTDTQYF TRBJ2-3 TRBV5-1
CSAVGTLGTEAFF TRBJ1-1 TRBV20-1
CASSRLAITDTQYF TRBJ2-3 TRBV12-3/TRBV12-4
CASSLSGGAFGELFF TRBJ2-2 TRBV7-3
CATSGSAGYNEQFF TRBJ2-1 TRBV24-1
CATSRVPSGGTDTQYF TRBJ2-3 TRBV15
CASSYPGLKNIQYF TRBJ2-4 TRBV4-1
CASSLEVLAAYEQYF TRBJ2-7 TRBV7-2
CASTPSPSGNTEAFF TRBJ1-1 TRBV5-1
CASSLDRGRGGYGYTF TRBJ1-2 TRBV7-2
CATGTGGHEQYF TRBJ2-7 TRBV12-3/TRBV12-4
CASSPGLATEQFF TRBJ2-1 TRBV5-1
CASSFGGKGAYNEQFF TRBJ2-1 TRBV12-3/TRBV12-4
CASSATGVGNQPQHF TRBJ1-5 TRBV6-1
CASSQDSVGDLTSPGELFF TRBJ2-2 TRBV3-1
CSARDRESPLHF TRBJ1-6 TRBV20-1
CASSLGQNLYGYTF TRBJ1-2 TRBV5-1